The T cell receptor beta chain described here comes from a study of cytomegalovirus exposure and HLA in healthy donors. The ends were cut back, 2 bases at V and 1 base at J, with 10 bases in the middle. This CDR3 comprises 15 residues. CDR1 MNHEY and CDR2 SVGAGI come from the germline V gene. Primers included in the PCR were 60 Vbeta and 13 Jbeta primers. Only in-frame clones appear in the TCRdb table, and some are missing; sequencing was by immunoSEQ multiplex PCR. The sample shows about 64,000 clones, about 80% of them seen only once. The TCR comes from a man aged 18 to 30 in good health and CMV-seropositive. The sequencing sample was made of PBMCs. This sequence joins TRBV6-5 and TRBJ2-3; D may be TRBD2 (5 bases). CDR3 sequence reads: CASSYGSLGTDTQYF. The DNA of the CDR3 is TGTGCCAGCAGTTACGGGAGTCTCGGCACAGATACGCAGTATTTT.